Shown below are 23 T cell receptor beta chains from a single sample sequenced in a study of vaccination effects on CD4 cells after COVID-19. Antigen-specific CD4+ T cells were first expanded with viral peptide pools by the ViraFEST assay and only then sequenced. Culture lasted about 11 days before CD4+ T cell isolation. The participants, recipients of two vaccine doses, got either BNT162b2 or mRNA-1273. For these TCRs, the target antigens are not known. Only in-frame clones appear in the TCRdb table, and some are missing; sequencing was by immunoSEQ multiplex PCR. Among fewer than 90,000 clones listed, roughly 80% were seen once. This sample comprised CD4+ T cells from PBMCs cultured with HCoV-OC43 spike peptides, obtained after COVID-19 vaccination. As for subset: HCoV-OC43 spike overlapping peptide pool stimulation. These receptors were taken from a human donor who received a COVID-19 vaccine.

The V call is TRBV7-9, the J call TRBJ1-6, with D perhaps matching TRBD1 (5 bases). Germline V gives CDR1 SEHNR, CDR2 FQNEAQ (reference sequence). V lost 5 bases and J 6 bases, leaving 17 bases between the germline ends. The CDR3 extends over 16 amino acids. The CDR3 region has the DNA TGTGCCAGCAGCGATGCAATTGGGGGAACTAATTCACCCCTCCACTTT. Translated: CASSDAIGGTNSPLHF.

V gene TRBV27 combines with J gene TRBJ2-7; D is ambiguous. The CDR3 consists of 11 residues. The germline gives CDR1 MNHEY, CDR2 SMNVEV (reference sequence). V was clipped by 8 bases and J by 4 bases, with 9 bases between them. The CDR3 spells CASFETYEQYV. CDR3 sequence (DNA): TGTGCCAGCTTTGAGACGTACGAGCAGTACGTC.

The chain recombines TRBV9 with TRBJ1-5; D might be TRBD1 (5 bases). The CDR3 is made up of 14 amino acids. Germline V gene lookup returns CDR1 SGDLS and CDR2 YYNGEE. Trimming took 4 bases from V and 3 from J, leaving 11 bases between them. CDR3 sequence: CASSTGLNNQPQHF. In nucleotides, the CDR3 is TGTGCCAGCAGCACGGGACTGAACAATCAGCCCCAGCATTTT.

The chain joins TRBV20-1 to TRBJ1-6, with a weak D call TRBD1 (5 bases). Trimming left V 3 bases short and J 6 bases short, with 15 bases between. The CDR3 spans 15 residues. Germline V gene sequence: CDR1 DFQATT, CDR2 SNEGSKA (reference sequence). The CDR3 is CSASGGRGGNSPLHF. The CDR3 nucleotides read TGCAGTGCTAGTGGGGGAAGGGGAGGTAATTCACCCCTCCACTTT.

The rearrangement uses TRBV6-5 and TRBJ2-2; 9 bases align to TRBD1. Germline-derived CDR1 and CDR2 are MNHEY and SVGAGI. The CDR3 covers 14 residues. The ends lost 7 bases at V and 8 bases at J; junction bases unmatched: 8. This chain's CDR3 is CASITGGATGELFF. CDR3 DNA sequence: TGTGCCAGCATTACAGGGGGCGCGACTGGGGAGCTGTTTTTT.

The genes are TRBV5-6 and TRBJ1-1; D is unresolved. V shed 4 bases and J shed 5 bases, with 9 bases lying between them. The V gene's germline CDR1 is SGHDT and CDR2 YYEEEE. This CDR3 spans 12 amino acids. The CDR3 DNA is TGTGCCAGCAGCCGGGTCGTTACTGAAGCTTTCTTT. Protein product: CASSRVVTEAFF.

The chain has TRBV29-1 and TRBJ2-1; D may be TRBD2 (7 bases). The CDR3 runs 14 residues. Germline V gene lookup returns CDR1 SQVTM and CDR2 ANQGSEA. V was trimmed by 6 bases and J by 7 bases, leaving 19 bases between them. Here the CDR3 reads CSVAPAGDKNEQFF. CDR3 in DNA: TGCAGCGTGGCCCCGGCGGGGGACAAGAATGAGCAGTTCTTC.

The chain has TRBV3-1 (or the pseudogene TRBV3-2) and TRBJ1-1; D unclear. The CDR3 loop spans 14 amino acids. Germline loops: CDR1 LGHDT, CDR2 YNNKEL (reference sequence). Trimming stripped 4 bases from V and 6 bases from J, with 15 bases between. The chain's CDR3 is CASSLYSGNPEAFF. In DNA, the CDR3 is TGTGCCAGCAGCCTATACTCAGGAAACCCTGAAGCTTTCTTT.

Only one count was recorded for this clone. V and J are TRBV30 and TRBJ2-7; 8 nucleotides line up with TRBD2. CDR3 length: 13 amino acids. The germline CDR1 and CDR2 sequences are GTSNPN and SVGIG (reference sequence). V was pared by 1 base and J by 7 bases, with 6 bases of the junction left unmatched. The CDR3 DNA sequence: TGTGCCTGGAGTGCGGGGACTAGTAGTGAGCAGTACGTC. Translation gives CAWSAGTSSEQYV.

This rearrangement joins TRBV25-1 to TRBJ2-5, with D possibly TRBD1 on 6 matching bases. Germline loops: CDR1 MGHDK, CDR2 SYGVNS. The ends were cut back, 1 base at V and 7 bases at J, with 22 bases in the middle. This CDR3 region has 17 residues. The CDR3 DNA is TGTGCCAGCAGTGAATCCCTGACAGGACCCCGTAGATGGACCCAGTACTTC. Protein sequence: CASSESLTGPRRWTQYF.

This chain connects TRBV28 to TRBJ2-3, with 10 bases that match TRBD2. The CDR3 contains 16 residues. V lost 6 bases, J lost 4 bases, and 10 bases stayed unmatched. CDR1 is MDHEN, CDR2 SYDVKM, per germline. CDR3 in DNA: TGTGCCAGCAGGGGCGGAGCGGGGGGGGTAGCAGATACGCAGTATTTT. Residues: CASRGGAGGVADTQYF.

For the CDR3, the DNA is TGTGCCAGCTCCACCGGGACAGCCTACGAGCAGTACGTC. Its translation is CASSTGTAYEQYV. The J gene is TRBJ2-7, the V gene TRBV18, with TRBD1 matching 7 bases. The CDR3 loop spans 13 amino acids. Germline-derived CDR1 and CDR2 are KGHSH and LQKENI. The J segment lost 2 bases and the V segment lost 6 bases, leaving 4 bases of the junction unmatched.

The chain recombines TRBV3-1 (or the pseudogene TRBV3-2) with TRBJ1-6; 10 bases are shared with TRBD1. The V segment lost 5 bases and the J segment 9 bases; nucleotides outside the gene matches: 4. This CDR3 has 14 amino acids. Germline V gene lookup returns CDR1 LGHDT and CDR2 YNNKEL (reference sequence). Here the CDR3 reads CASSLGQGSSPLHF. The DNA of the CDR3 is TGTGCCAGCAGCTTGGGACAGGGGAGTTCACCCCTCCACTTT.

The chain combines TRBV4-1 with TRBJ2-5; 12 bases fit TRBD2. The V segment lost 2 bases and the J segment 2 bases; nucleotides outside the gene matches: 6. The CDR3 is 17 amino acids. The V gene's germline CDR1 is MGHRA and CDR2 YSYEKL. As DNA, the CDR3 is TGCGCCAGCAGCCAATTTCTAGCGGGGGGGCCACAAGAGACCCAGTACTTC. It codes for CASSQFLAGGPQETQYF.

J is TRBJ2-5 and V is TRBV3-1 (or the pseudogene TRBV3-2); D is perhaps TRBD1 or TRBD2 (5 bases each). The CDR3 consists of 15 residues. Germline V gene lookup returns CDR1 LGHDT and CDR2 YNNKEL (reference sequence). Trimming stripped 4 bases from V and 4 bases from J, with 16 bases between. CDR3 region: CASSLGDGHRETQYF. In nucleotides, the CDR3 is TGTGCCAGCAGCCTCGGGGACGGCCATCGAGAGACCCAGTACTTC.

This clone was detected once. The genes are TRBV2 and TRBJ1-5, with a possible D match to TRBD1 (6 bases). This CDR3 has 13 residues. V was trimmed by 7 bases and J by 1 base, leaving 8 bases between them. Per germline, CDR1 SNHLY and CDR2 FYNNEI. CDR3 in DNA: TGTGCCAGCAAGGGGGTGAGCAATCAGCCCCAGCATTTT. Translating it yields CASKGVSNQPQHF.

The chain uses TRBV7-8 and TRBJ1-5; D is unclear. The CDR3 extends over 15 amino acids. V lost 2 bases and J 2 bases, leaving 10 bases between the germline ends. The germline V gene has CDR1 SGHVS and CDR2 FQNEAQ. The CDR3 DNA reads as TGTGCCAGCAGCTTATCCCGGCCAGGCAATCAGCCCCAGCATTTT. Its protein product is CASSLSRPGNQPQHF.

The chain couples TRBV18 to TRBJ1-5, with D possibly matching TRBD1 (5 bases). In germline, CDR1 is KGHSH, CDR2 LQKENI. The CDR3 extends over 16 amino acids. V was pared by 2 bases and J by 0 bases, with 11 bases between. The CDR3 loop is CASSPGGIYSNQPQHF. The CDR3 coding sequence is TGTGCCAGCTCACCAGGGGGGATCTATAGCAATCAGCCCCAGCATTTT.

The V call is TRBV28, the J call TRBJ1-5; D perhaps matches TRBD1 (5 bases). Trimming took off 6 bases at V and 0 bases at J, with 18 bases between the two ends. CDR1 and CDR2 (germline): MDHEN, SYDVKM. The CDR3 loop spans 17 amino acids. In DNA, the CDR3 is TGTGCCAGCAGGACGGGACCGTCTATTTATAGCAATCAGCCCCAGCATTTT. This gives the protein CASRTGPSIYSNQPQHF.

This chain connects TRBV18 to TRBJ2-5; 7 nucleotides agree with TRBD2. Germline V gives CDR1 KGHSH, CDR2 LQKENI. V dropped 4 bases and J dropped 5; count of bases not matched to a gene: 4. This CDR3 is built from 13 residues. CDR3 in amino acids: CASSQTSLETQYF. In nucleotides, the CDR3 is TGTGCCAGCTCACAGACTAGCCTGGAGACCCAGTACTTC.

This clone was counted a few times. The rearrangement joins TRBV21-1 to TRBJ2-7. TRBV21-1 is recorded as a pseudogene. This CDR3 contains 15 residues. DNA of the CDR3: TGTGCCAGCAGCAAGTCGGACGGGCGGTTGTACGAGCAGTACGTC. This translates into CASSKSDGRLYEQYV.

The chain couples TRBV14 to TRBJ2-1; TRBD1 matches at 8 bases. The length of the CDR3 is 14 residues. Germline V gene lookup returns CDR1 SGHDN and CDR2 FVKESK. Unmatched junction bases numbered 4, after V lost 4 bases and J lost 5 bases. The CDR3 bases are TGTGCCAGCAGCCCCAGGGGGCGCCACAATGAGCAGTTCTTC. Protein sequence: CASSPRGRHNEQFF.

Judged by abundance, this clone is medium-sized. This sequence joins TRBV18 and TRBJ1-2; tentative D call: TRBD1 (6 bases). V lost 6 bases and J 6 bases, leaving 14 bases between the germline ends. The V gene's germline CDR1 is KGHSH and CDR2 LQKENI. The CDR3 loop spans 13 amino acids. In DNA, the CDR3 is TGTGCCAGCTCGCCAGGGGTGGGTGATGGCTACACCTTC. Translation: CASSPGVGDGYTF.